These T cell receptor beta chains were read from a single sample in a study of blood T cells in healthy people across ages. TCRdb analysed the 5' RACE reads with MiXCR anew, one entry per CDR3 protein. The sample holds 700,000 to 950,000 distinct CDR3 sequences, roughly 64% seen once. The sequenced sample consisted of blood. All receptors derive from a man aged 25 to 40 in good health. Each CDR3 is given with its conserved first and last residue. The D gene is left open where the match is weak. Clone size is not always given. Where it is, it says once, few, many or a class for expanded clones.

clone_size,v_call,d_call,j_call,cdr3_aa,cdr3_nt
few,TRBV10-3,-,TRBJ2-7,CAIRQRYRGEQYF,TGTGCCATTCGTCAGCGGTACCGGGGGGAGCAGTACTTC
once,TRBV28,TRBD1,TRBJ1-2,CASSPPGTGEDGYTF,TGTGCCAGCAGCCCACCGGGGACAGGGGAAGATGGCTACACCTTC
-,TRBV4-2,-,TRBJ1-2,CAGSQDLNNGYTF,TGTGCCGGCAGCCAAGATCTAAACAACGGCTACACCTTC
-,TRBV20-1,TRBD2,TRBJ2-7,CSASLAGYEQYF,TGCAGTGCTAGCCTAGCGGGCTACGAGCAGTACTTC
-,TRBV7-2,TRBD2,TRBJ2-7,CASSLVAGTGYEQYF,TGTGCCAGCAGCTTAGTAGCGGGAACGGGCTACGAGCAGTACTTC
-,TRBV7-2,TRBD1,TRBJ2-3,CASSETGTFRGYTDTQYF,TGTGCCAGCAGCGAAACGGGAACTTTCAGGGGGTACACAGATACGCAGTATTTT
-,TRBV6-1,-,TRBJ2-7,CASSRSRDKGYEQYF,TGTGCCAGCAGCCGCTCCCGGGACAAAGGTTACGAGCAGTACTTC
-,TRBV20-1,-,TRBJ1-6,CSAPMGRHNSPLHF,TGCAGTGCCCCAATGGGGAGACATAATTCACCCCTCCACTTT
few,TRBV11-2,-,TRBJ2-3,CASSSRPNRPHTDTQYF,TGTGCCAGCAGCTCCCGACCGAACCGACCCCACACAGATACGCAGTATTTT
few,TRBV4-2,-,TRBJ1-2,CASSQKGVEAYGYTF,TGTGCCAGCAGCCAAAAAGGTGTAGAGGCCTATGGCTACACCTTC
-,TRBV7-9,TRBD1,TRBJ1-2,CASSLYRLTGINYGYTF,TGTGCCAGCAGCCTATATCGTTTGACAGGGATTAACTATGGCTACACCTTC
-,TRBV9,-,TRBJ2-2,CASSVTGSVTGELFF,TGTGCCAGCAGCGTAACCGGGAGTGTTACCGGGGAGCTGTTTTTT
-,TRBV5-1,-,TRBJ1-2,CASSLGGAQDGYTF,TGCGCCAGCAGCTTGGGGGGGGCGCAGGACGGCTACACCTTC
-,TRBV27,TRBD1,TRBJ1-5,CASSMDRKQPQHF,TGTGCCAGCAGTATGGACAGGAAGCAGCCCCAGCATTTT
-,TRBV20-1,TRBD1,TRBJ2-3,CSAIQGETQYF,TGCAGTGCCATACAGGGGGAGACGCAGTATTTT
few,TRBV6-2/TRBV6-3,-,TRBJ2-1,CASTDSFDEQFF,TGTGCCAGCACCGACAGTTTTGATGAGCAGTTCTTC